This T cell receptor (beta chain) derives from a study of T-cell reconstitution after alpha-beta-depleted transplantation in children (TCRdb year 2016). Some background on the complete study: The study quantitatively tracked T-cell immune reconstitution after TCRalphabeta/CD19-depleted allogeneic hematopoietic cell transplantation in children using TCR repertoire profiling.

The germline V gene specifies SGDLS as CDR1 and YYNGEE as CDR2. The CDR3 contains 15 residues, cysteine and phenylalanine counted. Kept here is only the CDR3 DNA, which spans 45 bases and is read in frame from base 1. The junction shows trimming of 2 bases on V and 1 base on J, plus 9 bases between the germline ends. To prepare the library, PCR was applied. The listed sequencing device is Illumina HiSeq 2500. To normalize quantification of the TCRbeta repertoire, the TCR libraries were built with molecular barcoding that relied on unique molecular identifiers. The public reads were run again by TCRdb, first through fastp at Q25 and then through MiXCR, and only productive beta chains were kept. Rows matching on CDR3 protein sequence are summarized as one entry with the most common DNA and genes. In this sample the table shows 450,000 to 600,000 distinct CDR3 sequences, around 16% of which occur a single time. Clones ranked in the top ten supply 3.3% of the sample.

This clonotype was observed a handful of times. No cognate antigen has been identified for it. No quality values exist for individual bases; no much larger clone is one base distant. The TCR comes from a human donor who donated a stem cell graft to a child with acute lymphoblastic leukemia. Here the chain combines TRBV9 and TRBJ1-4; the D gene is unclear. The sequenced sample was PBMCs from the stem cell graft donor, obtained from the stem cell graft. The CDR3 reads as follows: CASSVLGLTNEKLFF. In nucleotide form, the sequence is TGTGCCAGCAGCGTTCTGGGGTTAACTAATGAAAAACTGTTTTTT.